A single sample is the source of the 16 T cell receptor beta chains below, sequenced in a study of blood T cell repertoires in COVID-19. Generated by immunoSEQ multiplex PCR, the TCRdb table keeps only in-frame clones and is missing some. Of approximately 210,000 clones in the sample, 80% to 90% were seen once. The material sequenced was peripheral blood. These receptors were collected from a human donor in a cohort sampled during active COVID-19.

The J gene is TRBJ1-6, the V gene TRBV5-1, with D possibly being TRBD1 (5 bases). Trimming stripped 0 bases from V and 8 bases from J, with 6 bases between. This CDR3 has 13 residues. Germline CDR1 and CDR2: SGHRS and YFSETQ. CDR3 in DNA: TGCGCCAGCAGCTTGGCGGGGGATTCACCCCTCCACTTT. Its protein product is CASSLAGDSPLHF. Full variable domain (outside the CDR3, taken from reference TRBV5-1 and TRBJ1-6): KAGVTQTPRYLIKTRGQQVTLSCSPISGHRSVSWYQQTPGQGLQFLFEYFSETQRNKGNFPGRFSGRQFSNSRSEMNVSTLELGDSALYLCASSLAGDSPLHFGNGTRLTVT.

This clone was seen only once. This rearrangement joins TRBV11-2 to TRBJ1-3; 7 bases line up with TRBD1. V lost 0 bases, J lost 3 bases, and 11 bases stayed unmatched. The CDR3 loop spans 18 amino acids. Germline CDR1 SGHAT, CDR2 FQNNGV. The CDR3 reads CASSLEPPRGFIGNTIYF. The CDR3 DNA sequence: TGTGCCAGCAGCTTAGAACCCCCCAGGGGGTTCATTGGAAACACCATATATTTT. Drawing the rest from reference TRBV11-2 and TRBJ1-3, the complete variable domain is EAGVAQSPRYKIIEKRQSVAFWCNPISGHATLYWYQQILGQGPKLLIQFQNNGVVDDSQLPKDRFSAERLKGVDSTLKIQPAKLEDSAVYLCASSLEPPRGFIGNTIYFGEGSWLTVV.

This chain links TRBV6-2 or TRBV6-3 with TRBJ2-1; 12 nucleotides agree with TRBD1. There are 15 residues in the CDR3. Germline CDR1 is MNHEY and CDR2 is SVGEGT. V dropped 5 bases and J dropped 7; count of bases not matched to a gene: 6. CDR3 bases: TGTGCCAGCAGTACGGGGACAGGGGGCTTAAATGAGCAGTTCTTC. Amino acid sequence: CASSTGTGGLNEQFF.

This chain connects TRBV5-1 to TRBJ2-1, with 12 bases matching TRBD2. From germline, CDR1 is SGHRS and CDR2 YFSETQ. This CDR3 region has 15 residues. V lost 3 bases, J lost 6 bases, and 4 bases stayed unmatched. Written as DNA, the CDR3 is TGCGCCAGCAGCTCTCTAGCGGGAGGGAGCAATGAGCAGTTCTTC. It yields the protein CASSSLAGGSNEQFF.

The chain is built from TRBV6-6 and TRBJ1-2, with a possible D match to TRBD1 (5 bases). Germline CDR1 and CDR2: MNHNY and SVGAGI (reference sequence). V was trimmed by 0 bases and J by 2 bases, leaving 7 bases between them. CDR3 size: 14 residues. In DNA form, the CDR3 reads TGTGCCAGCAGTTACTCGGGGGGGAACTATGGCTACACCTTC. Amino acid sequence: CASSYSGGNYGYTF.

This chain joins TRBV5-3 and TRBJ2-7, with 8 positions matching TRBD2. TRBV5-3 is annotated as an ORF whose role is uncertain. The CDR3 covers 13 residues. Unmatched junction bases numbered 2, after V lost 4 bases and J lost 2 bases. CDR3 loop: CARSSGGPYEQYV. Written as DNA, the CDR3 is TGTGCCAGAAGCAGCGGGGGTCCCTACGAGCAGTACGTC.

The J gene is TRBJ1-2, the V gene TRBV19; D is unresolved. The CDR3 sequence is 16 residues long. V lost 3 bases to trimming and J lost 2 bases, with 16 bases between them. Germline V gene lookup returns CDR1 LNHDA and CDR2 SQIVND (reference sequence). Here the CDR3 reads CASSMERQAPNYGYTF. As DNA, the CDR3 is TGTGCCAGTAGTATGGAGCGGCAGGCCCCCAACTATGGCTACACCTTC.

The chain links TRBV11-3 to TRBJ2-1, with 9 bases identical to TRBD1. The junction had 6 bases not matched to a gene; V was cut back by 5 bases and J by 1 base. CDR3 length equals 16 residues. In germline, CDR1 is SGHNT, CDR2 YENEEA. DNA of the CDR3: TGTGCCAGCAGCCTTGGGACAGGGCGATCCTACAATGAGCAGTTCTTC. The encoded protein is CASSLGTGRSYNEQFF.

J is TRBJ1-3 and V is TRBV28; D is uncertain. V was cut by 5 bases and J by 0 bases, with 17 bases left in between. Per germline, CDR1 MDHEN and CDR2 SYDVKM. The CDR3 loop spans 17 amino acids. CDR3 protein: CASSLPGLLGSGNTIYF. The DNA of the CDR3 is TGTGCCAGCAGTCTCCCAGGACTTCTCGGCTCTGGAAACACCATATATTTT.

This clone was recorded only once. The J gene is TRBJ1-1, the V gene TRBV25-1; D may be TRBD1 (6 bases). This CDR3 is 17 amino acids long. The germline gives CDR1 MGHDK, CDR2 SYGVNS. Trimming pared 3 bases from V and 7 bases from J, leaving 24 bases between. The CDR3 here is CASSDSTGLGPAGEAFF. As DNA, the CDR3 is TGTGCCAGCAGTGATTCCACAGGGTTGGGGCCGGCCGGTGAAGCTTTCTTT.

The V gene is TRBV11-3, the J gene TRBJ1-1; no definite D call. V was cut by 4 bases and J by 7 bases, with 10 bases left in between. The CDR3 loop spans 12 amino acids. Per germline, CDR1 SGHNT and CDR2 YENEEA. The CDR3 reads CASSSETGEAFF. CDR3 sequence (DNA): TGTGCCAGCAGCTCTGAGACGGGTGAAGCTTTCTTT.

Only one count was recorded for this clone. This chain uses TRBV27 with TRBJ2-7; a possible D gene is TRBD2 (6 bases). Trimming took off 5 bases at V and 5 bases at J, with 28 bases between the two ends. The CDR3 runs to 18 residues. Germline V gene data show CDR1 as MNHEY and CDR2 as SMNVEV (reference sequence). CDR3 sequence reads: CASSPRPLTSQDLNEQYF. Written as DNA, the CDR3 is TGTGCCAGCAGTCCACGCCCCCTCACTAGCCAAGATCTGAACGAGCAGTACTTC.

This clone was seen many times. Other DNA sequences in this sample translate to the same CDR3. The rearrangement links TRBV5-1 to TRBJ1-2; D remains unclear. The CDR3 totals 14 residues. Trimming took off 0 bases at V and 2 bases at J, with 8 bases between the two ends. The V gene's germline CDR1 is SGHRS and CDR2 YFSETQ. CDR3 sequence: CASSLAAENYGYTF. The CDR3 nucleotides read TGCGCCAGCAGCTTGGCAGCGGAGAACTATGGCTACACCTTC.

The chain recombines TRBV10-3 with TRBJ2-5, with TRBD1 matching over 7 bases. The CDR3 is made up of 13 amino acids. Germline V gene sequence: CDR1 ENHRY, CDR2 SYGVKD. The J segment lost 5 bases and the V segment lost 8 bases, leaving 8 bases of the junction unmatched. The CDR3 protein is CAIGDRDVETQYF. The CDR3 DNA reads TGTGCCATCGGAGACAGGGATGTGGAGACCCAGTACTTC.

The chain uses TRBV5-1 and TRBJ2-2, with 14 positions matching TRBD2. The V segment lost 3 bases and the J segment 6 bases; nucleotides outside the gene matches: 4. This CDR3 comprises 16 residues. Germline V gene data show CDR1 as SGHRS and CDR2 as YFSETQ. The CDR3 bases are TGCGCCAGCAGCTCCCGACTAGCGGGGGGGCCCGGGGAGCTGTTTTTT. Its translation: CASSSRLAGGPGELFF. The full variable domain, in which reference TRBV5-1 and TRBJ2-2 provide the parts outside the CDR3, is KAGVTQTPRYLIKTRGQQVTLSCSPISGHRSVSWYQQTPGQGLQFLFEYFSETQRNKGNFPGRFSGRQFSNSRSEMNVSTLELGDSALYLCASSSRLAGGPGELFFGEGSRLTVL.

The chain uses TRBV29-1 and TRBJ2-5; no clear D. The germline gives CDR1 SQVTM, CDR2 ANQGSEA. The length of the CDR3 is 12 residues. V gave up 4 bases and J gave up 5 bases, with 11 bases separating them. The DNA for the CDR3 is TGCAGCGTTGTAGGCCCGGAGGAGACCCAGTACTTC. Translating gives CSVVGPEETQYF.